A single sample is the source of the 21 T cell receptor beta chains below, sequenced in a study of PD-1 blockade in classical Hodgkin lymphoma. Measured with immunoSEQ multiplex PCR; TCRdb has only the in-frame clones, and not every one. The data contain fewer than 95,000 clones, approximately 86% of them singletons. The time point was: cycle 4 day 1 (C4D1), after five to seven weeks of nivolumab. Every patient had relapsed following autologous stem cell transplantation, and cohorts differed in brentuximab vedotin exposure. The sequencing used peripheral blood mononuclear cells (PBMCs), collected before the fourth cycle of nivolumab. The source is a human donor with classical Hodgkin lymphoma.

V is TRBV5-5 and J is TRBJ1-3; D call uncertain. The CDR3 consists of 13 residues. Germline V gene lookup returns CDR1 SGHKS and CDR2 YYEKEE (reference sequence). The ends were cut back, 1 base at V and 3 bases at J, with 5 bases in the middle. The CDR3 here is CASSLKDGNTIYF. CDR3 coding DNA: TGTGCCAGCAGCTTGAAGGATGGAAACACCATATATTTT.

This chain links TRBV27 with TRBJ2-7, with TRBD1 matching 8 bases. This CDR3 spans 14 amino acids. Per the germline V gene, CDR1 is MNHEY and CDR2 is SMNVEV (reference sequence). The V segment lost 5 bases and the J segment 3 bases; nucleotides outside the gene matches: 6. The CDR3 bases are TGTGCCAGCAGTCGGGCAGGGGGCATCTACGAGCAGTACTTC. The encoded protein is CASSRAGGIYEQYF.

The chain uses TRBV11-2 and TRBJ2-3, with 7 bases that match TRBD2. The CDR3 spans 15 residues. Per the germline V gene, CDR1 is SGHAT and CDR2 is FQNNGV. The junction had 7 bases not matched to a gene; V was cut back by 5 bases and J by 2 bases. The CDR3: CASSPWGRVTDTQYF. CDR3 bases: TGTGCCAGCAGCCCATGGGGGAGGGTCACAGATACGCAGTATTTT.

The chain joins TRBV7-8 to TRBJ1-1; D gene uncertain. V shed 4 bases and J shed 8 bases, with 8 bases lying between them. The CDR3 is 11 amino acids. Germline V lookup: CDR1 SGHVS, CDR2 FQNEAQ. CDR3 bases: TGTGCCAGCAGCTCCGCGGGGGAAGCTTTCTTT. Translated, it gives CASSSAGEAFF.

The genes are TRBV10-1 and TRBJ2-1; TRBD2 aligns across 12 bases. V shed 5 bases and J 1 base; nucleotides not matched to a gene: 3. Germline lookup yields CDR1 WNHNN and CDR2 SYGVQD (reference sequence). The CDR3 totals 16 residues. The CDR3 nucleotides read TGCGCCAGCAGTCCTAGCGGGAGGGGATCCTACAATGAGCAGTTCTTC. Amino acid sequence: CASSPSGRGSYNEQFF.

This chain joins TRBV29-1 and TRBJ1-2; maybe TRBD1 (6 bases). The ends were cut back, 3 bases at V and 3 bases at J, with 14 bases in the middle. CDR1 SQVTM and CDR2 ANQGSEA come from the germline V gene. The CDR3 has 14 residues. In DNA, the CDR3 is TGCAGCGTTGAGCAACAGGGAGGAGACTATGGCTACACCTTC. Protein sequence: CSVEQQGGDYGYTF. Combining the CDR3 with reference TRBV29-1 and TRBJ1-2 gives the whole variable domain SAVISQKPSRDICQRGTSLTIQCQVDSQVTMMFWYRQQPGQSLTLIATANQGSEATYESGFVIDKFPISRPNLTFSTLTVSNMSPEDSSIYLCSVEQQGGDYGYTFGSGTRLTVV.

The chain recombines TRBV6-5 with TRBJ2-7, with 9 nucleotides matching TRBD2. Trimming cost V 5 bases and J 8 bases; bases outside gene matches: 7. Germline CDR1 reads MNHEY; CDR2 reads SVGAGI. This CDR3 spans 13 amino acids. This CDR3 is CASSLASGNKQYF. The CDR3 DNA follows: TGTGCCAGCAGTCTAGCTAGCGGGAACAAGCAGTACTTC.

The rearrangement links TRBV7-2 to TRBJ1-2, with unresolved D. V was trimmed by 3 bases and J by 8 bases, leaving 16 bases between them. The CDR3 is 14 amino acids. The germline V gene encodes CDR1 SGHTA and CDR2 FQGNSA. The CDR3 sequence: CASSFYSGGEGYTF. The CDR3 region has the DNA TGTGCCAGCAGCTTCTACAGCGGCGGCGAAGGCTACACCTTC. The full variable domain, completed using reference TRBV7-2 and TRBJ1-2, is GAGVSQSPSNKVTEKGKDVELRCDPISGHTALYWYRQSLGQGLEFLIYFQGNSAPDKSGLPSDRFSAERTGGSVSTLTIQRTQQEDSAVYLCASSFYSGGEGYTFGSGTRLTVV.

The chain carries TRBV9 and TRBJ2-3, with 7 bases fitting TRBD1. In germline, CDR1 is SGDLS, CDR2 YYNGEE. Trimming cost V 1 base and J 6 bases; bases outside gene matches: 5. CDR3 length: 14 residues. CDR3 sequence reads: CASSVMTGSDTQYF. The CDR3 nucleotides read TGTGCCAGCAGCGTAATGACAGGGTCTGATACGCAGTATTTT.

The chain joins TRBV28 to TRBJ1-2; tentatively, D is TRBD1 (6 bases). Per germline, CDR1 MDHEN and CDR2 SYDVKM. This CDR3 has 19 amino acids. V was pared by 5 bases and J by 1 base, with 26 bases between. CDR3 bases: TGTGCCAGCAGTCCCCTCCCGGGGCAGGGGCGAGGAGTTAACTATGGCTACACCTTC. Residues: CASSPLPGQGRGVNYGYTF.

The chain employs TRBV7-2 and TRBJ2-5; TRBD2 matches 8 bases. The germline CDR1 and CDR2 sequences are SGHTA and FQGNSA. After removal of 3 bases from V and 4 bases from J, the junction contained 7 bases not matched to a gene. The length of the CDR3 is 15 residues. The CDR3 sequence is CASSFSSSGPETQYF. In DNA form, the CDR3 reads TGTGCCAGCAGCTTCTCGTCTAGCGGGCCAGAGACCCAGTACTTC.

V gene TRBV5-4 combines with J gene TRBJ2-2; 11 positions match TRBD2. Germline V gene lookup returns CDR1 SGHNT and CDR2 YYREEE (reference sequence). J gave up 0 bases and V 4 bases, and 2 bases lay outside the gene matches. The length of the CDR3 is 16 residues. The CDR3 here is CASSKLAGANTGELFF. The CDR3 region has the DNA TGTGCCAGCAGCAAACTAGCGGGAGCGAACACCGGGGAGCTGTTTTTT.

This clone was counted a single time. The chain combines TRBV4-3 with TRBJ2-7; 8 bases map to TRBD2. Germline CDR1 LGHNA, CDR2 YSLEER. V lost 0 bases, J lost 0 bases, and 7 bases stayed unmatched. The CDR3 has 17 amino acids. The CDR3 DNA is TGCGCCAGCAGCCAAGAATGGGGTAGCGGGACCTCCTACGAGCAGTACTTC. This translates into CASSQEWGSGTSYEQYF.

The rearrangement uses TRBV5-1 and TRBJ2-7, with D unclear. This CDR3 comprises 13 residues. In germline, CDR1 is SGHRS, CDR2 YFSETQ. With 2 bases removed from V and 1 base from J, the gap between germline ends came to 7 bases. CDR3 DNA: TGCGCCAGCAGCTTCCCAGGATCCTACGAGCAGTACTTC. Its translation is CASSFPGSYEQYF.

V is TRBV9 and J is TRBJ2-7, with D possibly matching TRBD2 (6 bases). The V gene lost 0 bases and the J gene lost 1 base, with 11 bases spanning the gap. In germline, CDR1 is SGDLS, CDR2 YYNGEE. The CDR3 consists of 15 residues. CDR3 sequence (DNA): TGTGCCAGCAGCGTAGGGGCTAGCGCGTCCTACGAGCAGTACTTC. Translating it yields CASSVGASASYEQYF.

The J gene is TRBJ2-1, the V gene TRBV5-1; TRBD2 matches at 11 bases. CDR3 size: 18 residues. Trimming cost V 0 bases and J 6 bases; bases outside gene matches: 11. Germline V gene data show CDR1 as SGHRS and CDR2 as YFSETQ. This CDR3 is CASSLGGLAGGSGNEQFF. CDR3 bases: TGCGCCAGCAGCTTGGGCGGGCTAGCGGGAGGTTCGGGCAATGAGCAGTTCTTC.

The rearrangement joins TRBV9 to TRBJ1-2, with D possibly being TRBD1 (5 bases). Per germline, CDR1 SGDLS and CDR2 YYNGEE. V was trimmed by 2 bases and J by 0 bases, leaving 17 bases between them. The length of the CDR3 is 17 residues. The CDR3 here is CASSVGQTGTANYGYTF. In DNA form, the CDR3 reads TGTGCCAGCAGCGTGGGTCAAACAGGAACAGCTAACTATGGCTACACCTTC.

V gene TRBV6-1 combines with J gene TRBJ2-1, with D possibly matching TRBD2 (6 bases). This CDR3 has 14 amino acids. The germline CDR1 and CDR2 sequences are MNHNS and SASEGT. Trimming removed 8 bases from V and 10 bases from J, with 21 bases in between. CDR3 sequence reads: CASRRDSLLEEQFF. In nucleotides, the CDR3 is TGTGCCAGCCGCCGGGACTCCCTCCTAGAAGAGCAGTTCTTC.

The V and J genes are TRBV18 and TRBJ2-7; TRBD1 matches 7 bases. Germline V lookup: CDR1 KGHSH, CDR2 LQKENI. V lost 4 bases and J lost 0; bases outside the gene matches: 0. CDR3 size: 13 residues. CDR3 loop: CASSRDSSYEQYF. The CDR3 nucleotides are TGTGCCAGCTCACGGGACAGCTCCTACGAGCAGTACTTC.

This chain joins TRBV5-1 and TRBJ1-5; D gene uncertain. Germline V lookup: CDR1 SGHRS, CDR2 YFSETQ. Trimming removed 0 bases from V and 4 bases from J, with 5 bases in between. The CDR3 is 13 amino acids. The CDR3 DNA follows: TGCGCCAGCAGCTTGGCTGAGAATCAGCCCCAGCATTTT. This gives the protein CASSLAENQPQHF.

The CDR3 loop is CASSPVGGGGTEAFF. CDR3 DNA sequence: TGTGCCAGCAGCCCAGTTGGGGGAGGGGGCACTGAAGCTTTCTTT. J is TRBJ1-1 and V is TRBV7-2; possible D gene TRBD1, 6 bases. The germline V gene encodes CDR1 SGHTA and CDR2 FQGNSA. The CDR3 is 15 amino acids. V was trimmed by 5 bases and J by 4 bases, leaving 17 bases between them.